The clone carrying this TCR beta chain occurred many times. Its antigen is as yet unknown. This record belongs to a study of T-cell reconstitution after alpha-beta-depleted transplantation in children. Study-level points and caveats: Recipient T cells and thymic progenitors that survived gave rise to the high TCRbeta diversity observed at day 60 in some patients. Alpha-beta T cells about two months after transplant reportedly derived from several hundred expanded graft clones. Once a year had passed after transplant, T-cell counts and diversity came mostly from newly produced T cells.

Using unique molecular identifiers, the investigators prepared the TCRbeta library. TCRdb analysed the PCR reads with MiXCR anew, one entry per CDR3 protein. Of 550,000 to 600,000 distinct CDR3 sequences listed, 20% to 25% are singletons. The CDR3 is 16 residues long. Germline values: CDR1 SEHNR, CDR2 FQNEAQ (reference sequence). The V gene lost 5 bases and the J gene lost 3 bases, with 17 bases spanning the gap. The origin of this receptor is a boy under three years old who had a stem cell transplant for acute myeloid leukemia, so the T cells may come from the graft donor. This rearrangement joins TRBV7-9 to TRBJ2-1; D assignment may be TRBD1 or TRBD2 (5 bases each). The sample was PBMCs, mostly from graft donor cells, taken 360 days after TCRalphabeta/CD19-depleted stem cell transplant. The CDR3 nucleotides are TGTGCCAGCAGCCCACGGGACGGCGACAACTACAATGAGCAGTTCTTC. Protein sequence: CASSPRDGDNYNEQFF. Full variable domain (rest looked up from reference TRBV7-9 and TRBJ2-1): DTGVSQNPRHKITKRGQNVTFRCDPISEHNRLYWYRQTLGQGPEFLTYFQNEAQLEKSRLLSDRFSAERPKGSFSTLEIQRTEQGDSAMYLCASSPRDGDNYNEQFFGPGTRLTVL.